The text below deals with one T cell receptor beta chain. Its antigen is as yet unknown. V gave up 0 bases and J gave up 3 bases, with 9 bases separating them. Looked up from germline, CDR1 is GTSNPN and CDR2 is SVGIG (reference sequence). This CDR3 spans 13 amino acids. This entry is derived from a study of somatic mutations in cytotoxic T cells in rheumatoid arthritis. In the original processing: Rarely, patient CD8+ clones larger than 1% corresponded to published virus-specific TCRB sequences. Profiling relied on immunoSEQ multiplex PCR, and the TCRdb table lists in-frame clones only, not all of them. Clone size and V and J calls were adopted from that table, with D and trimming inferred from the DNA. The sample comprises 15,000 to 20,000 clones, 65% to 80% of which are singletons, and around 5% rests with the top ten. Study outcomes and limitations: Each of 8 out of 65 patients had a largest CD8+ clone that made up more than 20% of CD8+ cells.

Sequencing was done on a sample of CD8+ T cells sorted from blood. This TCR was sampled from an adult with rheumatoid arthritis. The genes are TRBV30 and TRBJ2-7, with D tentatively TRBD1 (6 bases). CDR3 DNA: TGTGCCTGGAGTGTAGACAGGCTCTACGAGCAGTACTTC. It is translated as CAWSVDRLYEQYF.